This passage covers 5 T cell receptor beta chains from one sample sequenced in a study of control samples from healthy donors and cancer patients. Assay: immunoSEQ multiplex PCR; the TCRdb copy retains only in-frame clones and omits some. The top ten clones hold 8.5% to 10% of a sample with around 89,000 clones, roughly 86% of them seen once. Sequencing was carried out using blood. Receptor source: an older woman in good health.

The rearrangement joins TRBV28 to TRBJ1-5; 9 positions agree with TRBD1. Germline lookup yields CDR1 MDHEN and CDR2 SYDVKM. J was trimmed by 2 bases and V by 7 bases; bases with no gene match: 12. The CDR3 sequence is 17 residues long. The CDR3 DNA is TGTGCCAGCAAAGGACAGGGGACTACCGTTCGCAATCAGCCCCAGCATTTT. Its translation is CASKGQGTTVRNQPQHF.

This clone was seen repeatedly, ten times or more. CDR3 residues: CASSPGLAGGTGELFF. In DNA form, the CDR3 reads TGTGCCAGCAGCCCTGGACTAGCGGGAGGCACCGGGGAGCTGTTTTTT. This chain uses TRBV11-3 with TRBJ2-2; TRBD2 matches at 14 bases. The germline V gene encodes CDR1 SGHNT and CDR2 YENEEA. This CDR3 contains 16 residues. The ends lost 5 bases at V and 4 bases at J; junction bases unmatched: 3. The complete variable domain, with remaining parts taken from reference TRBV11-3 and TRBJ2-2, reads EAGVVQSPRYKIIEKKQPVAFWCNPISGHNTLYWYLQNLGQGPELLIRYENEEAVDDSQLPKDRFSAERLKGVDSTLKIQPAELGDSAVYLCASSPGLAGGTGELFFGEGSRLTVL.

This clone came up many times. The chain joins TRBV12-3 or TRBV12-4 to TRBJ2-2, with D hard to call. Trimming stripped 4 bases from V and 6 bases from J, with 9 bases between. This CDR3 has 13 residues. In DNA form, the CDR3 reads TGTGCCAGCAGTTCCAGTTTTCCCGGGGAGCTGTTTTTT. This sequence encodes CASSSSFPGELFF.

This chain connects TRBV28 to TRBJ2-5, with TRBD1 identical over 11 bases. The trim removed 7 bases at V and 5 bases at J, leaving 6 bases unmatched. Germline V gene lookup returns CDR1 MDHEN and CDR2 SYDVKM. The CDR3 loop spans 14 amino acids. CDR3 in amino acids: CASNSDRGRETQYF. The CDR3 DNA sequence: TGTGCCAGCAACTCGGACAGGGGGCGTGAGACCCAGTACTTC.

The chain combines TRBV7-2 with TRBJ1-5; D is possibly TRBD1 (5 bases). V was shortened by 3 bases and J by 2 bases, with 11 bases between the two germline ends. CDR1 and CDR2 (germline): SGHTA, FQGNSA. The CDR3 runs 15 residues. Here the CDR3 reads CASSLGVLGNQPQHF. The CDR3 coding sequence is TGTGCCAGCAGCTTGGGGGTATTAGGCAATCAGCCCCAGCATTTT.